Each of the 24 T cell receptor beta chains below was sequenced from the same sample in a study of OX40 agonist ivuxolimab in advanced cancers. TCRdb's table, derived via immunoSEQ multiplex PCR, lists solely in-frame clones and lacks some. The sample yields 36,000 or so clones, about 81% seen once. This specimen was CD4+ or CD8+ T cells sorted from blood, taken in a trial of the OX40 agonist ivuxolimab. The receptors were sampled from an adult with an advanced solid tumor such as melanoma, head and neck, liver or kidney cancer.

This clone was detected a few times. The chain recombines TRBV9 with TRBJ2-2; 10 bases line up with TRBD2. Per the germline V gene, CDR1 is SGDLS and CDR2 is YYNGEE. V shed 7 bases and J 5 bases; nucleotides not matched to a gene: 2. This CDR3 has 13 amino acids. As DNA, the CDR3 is TGTGCCAGCCCGGGACTAGCGACCGGGGAGCTGTTTTTT. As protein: CASPGLATGELFF.

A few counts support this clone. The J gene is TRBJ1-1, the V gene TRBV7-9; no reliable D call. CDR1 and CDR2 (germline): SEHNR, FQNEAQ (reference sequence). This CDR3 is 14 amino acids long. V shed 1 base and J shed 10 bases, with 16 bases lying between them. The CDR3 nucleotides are TGTGCCAGCAGCTTAGATTCCGGGTATCGCGGAGCTTTCTTT. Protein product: CASSLDSGYRGAFF.

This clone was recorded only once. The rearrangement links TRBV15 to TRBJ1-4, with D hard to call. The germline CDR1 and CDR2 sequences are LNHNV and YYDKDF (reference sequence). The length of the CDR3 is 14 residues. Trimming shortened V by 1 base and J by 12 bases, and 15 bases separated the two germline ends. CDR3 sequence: CATSRGGIGEELFF. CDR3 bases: TGTGCCACCAGCAGAGGTGGAATCGGTGAGGAACTGTTTTTT.

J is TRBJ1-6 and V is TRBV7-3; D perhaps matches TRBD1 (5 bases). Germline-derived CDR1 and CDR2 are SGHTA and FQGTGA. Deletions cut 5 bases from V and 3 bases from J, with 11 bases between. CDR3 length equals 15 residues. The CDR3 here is CASSLAGGYNSPLHF. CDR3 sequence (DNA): TGTGCCAGCAGCCTGGCCGGGGGCTATAATTCACCCCTCCACTTT. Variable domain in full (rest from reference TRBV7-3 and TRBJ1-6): GAGVSQTPSNKVTEKGKYVELRCDPISGHTALYWYRQSLGQGPEFLIYFQGTGAADDSGLPNDRFFAVRPEGSVSTLKIQRTERGDSAVYLCASSLAGGYNSPLHFGNGTRLTVT.

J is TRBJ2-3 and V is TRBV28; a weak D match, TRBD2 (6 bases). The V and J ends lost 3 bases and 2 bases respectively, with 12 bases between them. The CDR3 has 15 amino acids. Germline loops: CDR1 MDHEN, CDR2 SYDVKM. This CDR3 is CASSFLTSLTDTQYF. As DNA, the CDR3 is TGTGCCAGCAGTTTTCTAACTAGCCTCACAGATACGCAGTATTTT.

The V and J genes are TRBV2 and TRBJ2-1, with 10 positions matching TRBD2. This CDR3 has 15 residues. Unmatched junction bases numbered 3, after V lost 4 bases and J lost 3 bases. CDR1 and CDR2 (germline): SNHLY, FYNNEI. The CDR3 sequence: CASSAGTSVYNEQFF. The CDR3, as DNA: TGTGCCAGCAGTGCCGGGACTAGCGTCTACAATGAGCAGTTCTTC.

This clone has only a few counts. CDR3 protein: CASTGTVGNTIYF. The CDR3 DNA reads as TGTGCCAGCACCGGGACAGTCGGAAACACCATATATTTT. V and J are TRBV21-1 and TRBJ1-3; no DNA check was done on the table's D call, TRBD1. TRBV21-1 represents a pseudogene. The CDR3 extends over 13 amino acids.

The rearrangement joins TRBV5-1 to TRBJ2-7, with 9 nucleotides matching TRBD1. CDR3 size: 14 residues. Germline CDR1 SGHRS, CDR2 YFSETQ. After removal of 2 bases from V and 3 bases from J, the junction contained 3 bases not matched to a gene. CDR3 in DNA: TGCGCCAGCAGCTTAGGGACAGGGAACTACGAGCAGTACTTC. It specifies CASSLGTGNYEQYF.

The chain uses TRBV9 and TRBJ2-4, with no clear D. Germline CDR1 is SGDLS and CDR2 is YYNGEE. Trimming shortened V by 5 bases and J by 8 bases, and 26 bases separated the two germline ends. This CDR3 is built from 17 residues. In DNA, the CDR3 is TGTGCCAGCAGGGGGAACCAATGGACGCGTCACCGGGACATTCAGTACTTC. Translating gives CASRGNQWTRHRDIQYF.

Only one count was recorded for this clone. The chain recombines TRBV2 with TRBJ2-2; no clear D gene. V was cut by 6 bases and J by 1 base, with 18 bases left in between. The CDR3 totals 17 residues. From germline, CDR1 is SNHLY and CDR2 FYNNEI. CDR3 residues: CASRKLSSRMNTGELFF. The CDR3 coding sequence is TGTGCCAGCAGGAAACTTAGCAGCCGCATGAACACCGGGGAGCTGTTTTTT.

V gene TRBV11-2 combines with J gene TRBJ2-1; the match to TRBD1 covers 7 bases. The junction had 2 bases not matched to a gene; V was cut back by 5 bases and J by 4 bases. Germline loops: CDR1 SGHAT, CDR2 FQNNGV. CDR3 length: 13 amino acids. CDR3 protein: CASSVDRYNEQFF. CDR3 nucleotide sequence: TGTGCCAGCAGCGTGGACAGGTACAATGAGCAGTTCTTC.

The CDR3 loop is CASSVEGFETQYF. The CDR3 DNA reads TGTGCCAGCAGCGTAGAGGGTTTCGAGACCCAGTACTTC. V and J are TRBV9 and TRBJ2-5; no reliable D call. This CDR3 contains 13 residues. V was pared by 0 bases and J by 5 bases, with 8 bases between. The germline V gene encodes CDR1 SGDLS and CDR2 YYNGEE.

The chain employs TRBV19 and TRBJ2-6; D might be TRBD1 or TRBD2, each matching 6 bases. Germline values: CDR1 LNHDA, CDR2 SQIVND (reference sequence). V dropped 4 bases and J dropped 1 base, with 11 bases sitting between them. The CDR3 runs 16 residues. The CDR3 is CASSTKGGSGANVLTF. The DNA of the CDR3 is TGTGCCAGTAGTACGAAGGGGGGATCTGGGGCCAACGTCCTGACTTTC.

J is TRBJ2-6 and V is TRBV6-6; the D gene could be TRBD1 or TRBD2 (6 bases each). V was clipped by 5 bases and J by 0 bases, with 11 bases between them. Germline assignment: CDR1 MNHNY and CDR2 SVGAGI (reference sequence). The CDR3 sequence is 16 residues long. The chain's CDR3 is CASSRGARSGANVLTF. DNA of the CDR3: TGTGCCAGCAGTAGGGGGGCCCGCTCTGGGGCCAACGTCCTGACTTTC.

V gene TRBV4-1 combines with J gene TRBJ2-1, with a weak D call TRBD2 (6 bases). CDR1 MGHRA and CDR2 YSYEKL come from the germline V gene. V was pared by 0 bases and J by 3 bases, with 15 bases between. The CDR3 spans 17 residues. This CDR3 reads CASSQDQTGVLYNEQFF. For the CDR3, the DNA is TGCGCCAGCAGCCAAGATCAAACGGGGGTCCTCTACAATGAGCAGTTCTTC.

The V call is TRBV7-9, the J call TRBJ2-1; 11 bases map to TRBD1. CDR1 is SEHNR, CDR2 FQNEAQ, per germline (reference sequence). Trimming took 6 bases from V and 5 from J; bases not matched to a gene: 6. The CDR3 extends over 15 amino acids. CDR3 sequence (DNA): TGTGCCAGCAGTTCAGGACAGGGGGCTGACAATGAGCAGTTCTTC. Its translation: CASSSGQGADNEQFF.

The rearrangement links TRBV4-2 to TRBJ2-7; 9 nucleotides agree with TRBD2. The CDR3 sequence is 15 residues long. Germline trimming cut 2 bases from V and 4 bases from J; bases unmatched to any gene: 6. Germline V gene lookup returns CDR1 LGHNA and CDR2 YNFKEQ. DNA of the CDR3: TGTGCCAGCAGCCAACTTGGCGGGGGGGAGTACGAGCAGTACTTC. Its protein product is CASSQLGGGEYEQYF.

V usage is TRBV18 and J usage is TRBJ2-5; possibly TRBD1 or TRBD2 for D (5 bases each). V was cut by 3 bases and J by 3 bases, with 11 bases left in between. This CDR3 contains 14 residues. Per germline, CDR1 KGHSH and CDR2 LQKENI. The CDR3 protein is CASSPRRDEETQYF. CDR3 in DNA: TGTGCCAGCTCACCGCGCAGGGACGAAGAGACCCAGTACTTC.

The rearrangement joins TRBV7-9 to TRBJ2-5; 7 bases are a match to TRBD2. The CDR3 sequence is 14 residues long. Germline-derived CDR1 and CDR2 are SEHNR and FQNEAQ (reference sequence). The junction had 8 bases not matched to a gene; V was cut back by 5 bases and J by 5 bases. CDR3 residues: CASSPGLGSETQYF. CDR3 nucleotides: TGTGCCAGCAGCCCAGGACTAGGATCTGAGACCCAGTACTTC.

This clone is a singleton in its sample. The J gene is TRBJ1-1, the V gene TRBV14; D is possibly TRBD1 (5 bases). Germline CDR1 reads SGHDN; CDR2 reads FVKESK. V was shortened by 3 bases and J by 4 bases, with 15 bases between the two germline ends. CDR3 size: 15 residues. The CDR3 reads CASSHRLSGSTEAFF. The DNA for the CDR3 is TGTGCCAGCAGCCACCGATTATCAGGGAGCACTGAAGCTTTCTTT. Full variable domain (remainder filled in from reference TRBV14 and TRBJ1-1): EAGVTQFPSHSVIEKGQTVTLRCDPISGHDNLYWYRRVMGKEIKFLLHFVKESKQDESGMPNNRFLAERTGGTYSTLKVQPAELEDSGVYFCASSHRLSGSTEAFFGQGTRLTVV.

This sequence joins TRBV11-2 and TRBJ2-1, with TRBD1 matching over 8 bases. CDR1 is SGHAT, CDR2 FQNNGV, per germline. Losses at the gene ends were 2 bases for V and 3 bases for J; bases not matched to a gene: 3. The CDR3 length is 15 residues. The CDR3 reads CASSLTTGGYNEQFF. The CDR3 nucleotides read TGTGCCAGCAGCTTAACAACAGGGGGCTACAATGAGCAGTTCTTC.

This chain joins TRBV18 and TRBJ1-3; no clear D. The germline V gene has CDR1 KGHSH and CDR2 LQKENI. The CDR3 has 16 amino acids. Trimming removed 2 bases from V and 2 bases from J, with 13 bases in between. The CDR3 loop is CASSPEQGRTGNTIYF. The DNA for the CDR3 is TGTGCCAGCTCACCAGAGCAAGGGCGGACTGGAAACACCATATATTTT.

DNA of the CDR3: TGTGCCACCAGCAGAGATTTTACAGATACGCAGTATTTT. It yields the protein CATSRDFTDTQYF. The chain carries TRBV15 and TRBJ2-3; D unresolved. Trimming removed 0 bases at V and 3 bases at J, with 4 bases between. Germline V gene lookup returns CDR1 LNHNV and CDR2 YYDKDF (reference sequence). This CDR3 contains 13 residues.

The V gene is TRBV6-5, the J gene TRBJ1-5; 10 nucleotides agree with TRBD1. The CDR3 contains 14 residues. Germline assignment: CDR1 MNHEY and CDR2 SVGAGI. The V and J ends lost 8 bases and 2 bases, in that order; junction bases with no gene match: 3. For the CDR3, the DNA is TGTGCCAGCGGGGACAGGGGTCGCAATCAGCCCCAGCATTTT. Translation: CASGDRGRNQPQHF.